What follows describes a single T cell receptor (beta chain). This clonotype was seen more than once but under ten times. What this receptor recognizes is not known. No clone much larger than this one lies a single base away; base qualities are absent. The sample is drawn from a study of identical twins (dated by TCRdb to about 2016). At the level of the whole study: The study deep-sequenced TCR alpha and beta repertoires from monozygotic twins, unrelated adults of various ages and cord blood to test whether fetal clonotypes persist. To rule out contamination, the twin experiments were replicated at different times with different library preparation protocols.

Study-wide findings and limitations: Fewer insertions were carried by abundant cord blood beta clonotypes, a similar but weaker trend appeared in young adult naive repertoires, and no such trend appeared in memory repertoires. Out-of-frame TCR alpha sharing in monozygotic twins was systematically underestimated by recombination models, whereas sharing between unrelated individuals was in agreement with the recombination models. Invariant T cells such as MAIT and iNKT could partly confound zero-insertion analyses, although diverse VJ usage argued against such confounding for most clonotypes. Because the same donors could not be followed over many years, conclusions were based on cross-sectional statistical analysis. Excess twin sharing in beta out-of-frame sequences was weaker because fewer shared sequences lowered the signal-to-noise ratio. Compared with coincidental sharing between unrelated individuals, out-of-frame TCR alpha sequences shared between twins showed an excess of sequences with low generation probability.

As encoded in the germline V gene (reference sequence), CDR1 is LGHDT while CDR2 is YNNKEL. V loses 2 bases of germline sequence and J loses 3 bases, and the interval between the two ends is 7 bases. From the cysteine through the phenylalanine, the CDR3 covers 13 amino acids. The sequence is cut down to CDR3 DNA, 39 bases in frame from base 1. Library method: 5' RACE. Sequenced on an Illumina HiSeq 2000. A universal primer binding site was added through template switching, and the final cDNA carried a unique molecular identifier so that TCR cDNA molecules could be counted accurately. First-strand cDNA for TCR alpha and beta chains was synthesized from specific primers in the conserved constant-segment region. Each cDNA library was double barcoded, with a SMART-Mk sample barcode plus Illumina barcodes, to control for contamination. Two successive PCR steps introduced TruSeq adapter sequences along with Illumina sample barcodes. The TCR alpha and beta cDNA libraries were sequenced on the Illumina HiSeq platform using custom primers. The paper's processing steps were these. MiGEC processed the raw reads to extract unique molecular identifiers, while MiXCR was used to determine the CDR3 positions. Recombination models were inferred per individual with the repgenHMM and IGoR tools using an EM algorithm. The tcR package in R was used for shared clonotype analysis, with sharing normalized by the product of cloneset sizes. To study raw recombination without the effects of thymic and clonal selection, out-of-frame nonproductive sequences were analyzed. TCRdb handled the public reads itself, with Q25 trimming in fastp and clone calling in MiXCR, and kept productive beta chains. Each entry is one CDR3 protein sequence, shown with its most common DNA and genes. Here the V and J calls rest on TCRdb's processing, not on the authors' analysis. In all, the sample holds 350,000 to 600,000 distinct CDR3 sequences, and 13% to 15% of those were seen once. Roughly 0.5% of the sample goes to the ten largest clones.

All donors were healthy Caucasians. Three pairs of female monozygotic twins, all aged about 18 to 29 years, made up the twin cohort. Positive isolation kits from Invitrogen were used to isolate the CD4+ and CD8+ T cell populations. The data also belong to a second study, concerning yellow fever vaccine responses in identical twins. The other study reports the following: The authors reported that the T cell response to vaccination in identical twins appeared partly convergent and partly personalized. In identical twins, the study followed T cell clones that responded to the vaccine with precision.

The sample comprised CD4+ T cells sorted from blood. The sequence derives from a woman aged 18-35 years in good health. This chain joins TRBV3-1 to TRBJ1-2; the D gene is unclear. CDR3 protein: CASSQIQDYGYTF. The bases read TGTGCCAGCAGCCAAATCCAGGACTATGGCTACACCTTC.